The TCR beta chain under discussion was sequenced for a study of blood T cell repertoires in COVID-19. Only a few counts were recorded for this clone. CDR1 SGHNT and CDR2 YYREEE come from the germline V gene (reference sequence). The ends were cut back, 0 bases at V and 3 bases at J, with 4 bases in the middle. CDR3 length: 14 amino acids. Here immunoSEQ multiplex PCR was the method, and the copy in TCRdb shows in-frame clones only, minus some. Counted here are hundreds of thousands of clones, around 86% occurring once; the ten biggest clones make up more than 5.5%. The clonotype originates from a man older than 75 with acute or convalescent COVID-19. The sequenced sample was peripheral blood. The V and J genes are TRBV5-4 and TRBJ1-6; no clear D. CDR3 protein: CASSLGSYNSPLHF. CDR3 nucleotide sequence: TGTGCCAGCAGCTTGGGCAGCTATAATTCACCCCTCCACTTT.